The clone carrying this TCR beta chain has just a few counts. What it recognizes is unknown. These data belong to a study of T cells after yellow fever vaccination. Each CDR3 protein is one row after TCRdb ran MiXCR on the 5' RACE reads. The data contain roughly 520,000 distinct CDR3 sequences, roughly a fifth of them seen just once; the ten biggest clones take up about 17%. The CDR3 covers 14 residues. Germline CDR1 is DFQATT and CDR2 is SNEGSKA (reference sequence). V gave up 6 bases and J gave up 3 bases; unmatched junction bases: 10. General study findings and limits: Contaminants from the bulk population, in the form of abundant clonotypes, could be found in FACS-sorted repertoires. Faster peaking, at day 5 versus 15, marked a secondary response that was weaker. Overlap between CD4 and CD8 compartments was detected for a small share of clonotypes.

The receptor's source is a man aged 18 to 30 who received the YFV17D yellow fever vaccine. The chain joins TRBV20-1 to TRBJ2-5; TRBD2 agrees at 7 bases. Source: PBMCs, taken roughly 20 days after the first yellow fever vaccination. CDR3 protein: CSAPSRGGKETQYF. CDR3 in DNA: TGCAGTGCCCCCTCCCGGGGAGGGAAAGAGACCCAGTACTTC.